This T cell receptor (beta chain) was identified in a study of blood T cell repertoires in COVID-19. Across the whole study: The samples span acute and convalescent COVID-19 from the United States, Italy and Spain. T cells, B-cell-depleted T cells, or PBMCs provided the cDNA or gDNA that served as material.

The CDR3 is 12 residues long. Germline assignment: CDR1 SQVTM and CDR2 ANQGSEA. Trimming at V came to 4 bases and at J to 6 bases, leaving 5 bases not matched to a gene. Per the original data handling: Amplified reference gene primers provided the basis for estimating nucleated cell counts. Assay: immunoSEQ multiplex PCR; the TCRdb copy retains only in-frame clones and omits some. That table supplies the V and J calls and clone size; D and trimming were determined from the DNA. The repertoire holds 270,000 or so clones, with 83% as singletons. The TCR comes from a woman aged 45 to 65 who had recovered from COVID-19. The rearrangement uses TRBV29-1 and TRBJ2-7; TRBD1 agrees at 8 bases. The material sequenced was peripheral blood. The CDR3 spells CSVVGRGREQYF. DNA of the CDR3: TGCAGCGTTGTGGGCAGGGGGCGCGAGCAGTACTTC.